Listed here are 5 T cell receptor beta chains from one sample, sequenced in a study of Ad26.COV2.S vaccination and SARS-CoV-2 variants (dated by TCRdb to the early 2020s). According to the study, the label for this sample's treatment or condition signals: around 19 received Ad26.COV2.S at low or high dose, single or two shots; several received placebo; per-sample allocation not given. Repertoires of vaccine and placebo recipients were sequenced from samples taken on day 63 after the first injection. The library came from the immunoSEQ multiplex PCR assay. Imported from immuneACCESS, the table was reduced by TCRdb to in-frame sequences with V and J called. These copies leave out some clones; in studies compared against another copy, an unresolved V gene accounts for under half, and the cause of the remainder is not known. For this sample there are approximately 360,000 clones; about four fifths appear just once. The top ten clones comprise about 7.4% of the sample.

The specimen was peripheral blood, collected in a trial of Ad26.COV2.S vaccine versus placebo. The source of these receptors is a person aged 18 to 59 who received the Ad26.COV2.S COVID-19 vaccine or a placebo.

The chain is built from TRBV4-1 and TRBJ2-3, with 8 nucleotides matching TRBD1. This CDR3 contains 15 residues. Trimming removed 6 bases from V and 4 bases from J; junction bases left unmatched: 9. Germline assignment: CDR1 MGHRA and CDR2 YSYEKL. The CDR3 loop is CASRTGQGNPDTQYF. The DNA for the CDR3 is TGCGCCAGCAGAACTGGACAGGGAAACCCAGATACGCAGTATTTT.

The rearrangement joins TRBV10-1 to TRBJ1-1, with D possibly TRBD1 on 5 matching bases. The CDR3 covers 13 residues. Germline V gene lookup returns CDR1 WNHNN and CDR2 SYGVQD (reference sequence). Trimming took 6 bases from V and 1 from J, leaving 9 bases between them. DNA for the CDR3: TGCGCCAGCAGCCTTACAGGGAACACTGAAGCTTTCTTT. This sequence encodes CASSLTGNTEAFF.

The chain is built from TRBV6-2 or TRBV6-3 and TRBJ2-2, with 9 bases identical to TRBD2. V shed 0 bases and J 6 bases; nucleotides not matched to a gene: 5. This CDR3 comprises 16 residues. CDR1 and CDR2 (germline): MNHEY, SVGEGT. The CDR3 nucleotides read TGTGCCAGCAGTTACTCGGCGGCGGGGGGGCCCGGGGAGCTGTTTTTT. Its translation is CASSYSAAGGPGELFF.

The chain uses TRBV7-6 and TRBJ1-1; weak D call: TRBD1 (5 bases). V dropped 0 bases and J dropped 0 bases, with 11 bases sitting between them. The CDR3 runs 16 residues. CDR1 and CDR2 (germline): SGHVS, FNYEAQ. Written as DNA, the CDR3 is TGTGCCAGCAGCTTAGCGCCGGGGGGTGTGAACACTGAAGCTTTCTTT. Its translation is CASSLAPGGVNTEAFF.

The chain couples TRBV19 to TRBJ1-2; D is undetermined. CDR3 size: 13 residues. Germline-derived CDR1 and CDR2 are LNHDA and SQIVND (reference sequence). V gave up 5 bases and J gave up 4 bases, with 11 bases separating them. This CDR3 reads CASSYTVTYGYTF. The CDR3 coding sequence is TGTGCCAGTAGTTACACAGTGACCTATGGCTACACCTTC.